The present entry profiles one TCR beta chain with its context. V gave up 6 bases and J gave up 8 bases; unmatched junction bases: 9. The V gene's germline CDR1 is SNHLY and CDR2 FYNNEI. The CDR3 loop spans 15 amino acids. TCRdb reprocessed the PCR reads via MiXCR and lists one record per CDR3 protein. Here the sample spans 300,000 to 400,000 distinct CDR3 sequences, 24% being singletons. This sample stems from a study of molecular identifiers for immune sequencing clone quantification. Sequencing input: naive CD8+ T cells from blood, with Jurkat cell RNA spiked in. Subset: FACS-sorted CD8+CD4-CCR7+CD45RA+ naive T cells. The chain uses TRBV2 and TRBJ2-1, with 11 bases identical to TRBD2. This clonotype was obtained from a human donor in good health. Some libraries in this study had Jurkat cell RNA spiked in. The CDR3 DNA is TGTGCCAGCAGGCTACTAGCGGGGGAATACGATGAGCAGTTCTTC. This sequence encodes CASRLLAGEYDEQFF. The entire variable domain, with the rest obtained from reference TRBV2 and TRBJ2-1, is as follows: EPEVTQTPSHQVTQMGQEVILRCVPISNHLYFYWYRQILGQKVEFLVSFYNNEISEKSEIFDDQFSVERPDGSNFTLKIRSTKLEDSAMYFCASRLLAGEYDEQFFGPGTRLTVL.